This T cell receptor (beta chain) comes out of a study of blood T cell repertoires in COVID-19. Overall study context: COVID-19 samples from acute and convalescent phases originated in the United States, Italy and Spain. From T cells, B-cell-depleted T cells, or PBMCs came the material, which was cDNA or gDNA.

Per the original data handling: By means of reference gene primer amplification, nucleated cell counts were estimated. Profiled with immunoSEQ multiplex PCR; TCRdb holds only in-frame clones, not every one. V and J calls and clone size are given by that table; D and trimming were obtained from the DNA. The data show 190,000 or so clones, with about 85% seen just once and roughly 9.2% held by the top ten. The CDR3 is 13 amino acids. Germline CDR1 reads KGHSY; CDR2 reads FQNENV. Trimming cost V 2 bases and J 5 bases; bases outside gene matches: 3. The chain uses TRBV16 and TRBJ2-7; 7 bases match TRBD1. The clonotype comes from a woman aged 80 or over with acute or convalescent COVID-19. Sequenced sample: peripheral blood. The CDR3 nucleotides are TGTGCCAGCAGCCAACCTCAGGGGGACGAGCAGTACTTC. Protein sequence: CASSQPQGDEQYF.